These 7 T cell receptor beta chains share one sample of origin, sequenced in a study of shared clonotypes between healthy human individuals. Measured with immunoSEQ multiplex PCR; TCRdb has only the in-frame clones, and not every one. The sample consists of about 300,000 clones, around 72% of them appearing once. The sequenced sample consisted of memory CD4+ T cells sorted from blood. Noted subset: CD45RA-negative fraction. All receptors come from a man between 25 and 39 years old in good health.

The CDR3 nucleotides read TGTGCCAGCTCACCTACAGGGGGAGGGGGTCAGCCCCAGCATTTT. Translated: CASSPTGGGGQPQHF. The V and J genes are TRBV18 and TRBJ1-5; TRBD1 agrees at 8 bases. Germline CDR1 KGHSH, CDR2 LQKENI. There are 15 residues in the CDR3. J gave up 6 bases and V 3 bases, and 7 bases lay outside the gene matches.

The V gene is TRBV5-6, the J gene TRBJ2-7; D tentatively fits TRBD1 or TRBD2 (6 bases each). V was trimmed by 6 bases and J by 2 bases, leaving 18 bases between them. There are 15 residues in the CDR3. The germline CDR1 and CDR2 sequences are SGHDT and YYEEEE. CDR3 sequence (DNA): TGTGCCAGCACCCTCGGGACGGGGGACACCTACGAGCAGTACTTC. This sequence encodes CASTLGTGDTYEQYF.

The chain couples TRBV2 to TRBJ2-3; D is uncertain. CDR1 SNHLY and CDR2 FYNNEI come from the germline V gene. V lost 4 bases, J lost 0 bases, and 11 bases lay in between. The CDR3 runs to 15 residues. The CDR3 DNA is TGTGCCAGCAGTGTGCGAAGATCTAGCACAGATACGCAGTATTTT. Protein product: CASSVRRSSTDTQYF.

V usage is TRBV28 and J usage is TRBJ1-2; D is unclear. Germline CDR1 is MDHEN and CDR2 is SYDVKM. V was pared by 2 bases and J by 4 bases, with 14 bases between. The CDR3 spans 15 residues. Here the CDR3 DNA reads TGTGCCAGCAGTTTAGCGTCTGCTTCTGGCTATGGCTACACCTTC. It encodes CASSLASASGYGYTF.

This clone showed up just a few times. The CDR3 bases are TGCGCCAGCAGGGACAGGGACACCGGGGAGCTGTTTTTT. It specifies CASRDRDTGELFF. The V call is TRBV10-2, the J call TRBJ2-2, with 8 bases fitting TRBD1. Germline V lookup: CDR1 WSHSY, CDR2 SAAADI. The V and J ends lost 6 bases and 3 bases, in that order; junction bases with no gene match: 0. CDR3 length equals 13 residues.

The CDR3 DNA follows: TGTGCCAGCAGCTTCCGGGAGGGGTCCTACAATGAGCAGTTCTTC. This encodes CASSFREGSYNEQFF. V is TRBV11-2 and J is TRBJ2-1; 8 bases match TRBD2. The ends lost 3 bases at V and 1 base at J; junction bases unmatched: 2. CDR3 length: 15 amino acids. Germline V CDR1 and CDR2: SGHAT, FQNNGV.

The rearrangement joins TRBV5-4 to TRBJ2-1; D gene uncertain. V lost 1 base and J lost 4, with 9 bases in between. The CDR3 totals 14 residues. Per germline, CDR1 SGHNT and CDR2 YYREEE (reference sequence). The CDR3 DNA follows: TGTGCCAGCAGCTTGAGGACGGATTACAATGAGCAGTTCTTC. The encoded protein is CASSLRTDYNEQFF.